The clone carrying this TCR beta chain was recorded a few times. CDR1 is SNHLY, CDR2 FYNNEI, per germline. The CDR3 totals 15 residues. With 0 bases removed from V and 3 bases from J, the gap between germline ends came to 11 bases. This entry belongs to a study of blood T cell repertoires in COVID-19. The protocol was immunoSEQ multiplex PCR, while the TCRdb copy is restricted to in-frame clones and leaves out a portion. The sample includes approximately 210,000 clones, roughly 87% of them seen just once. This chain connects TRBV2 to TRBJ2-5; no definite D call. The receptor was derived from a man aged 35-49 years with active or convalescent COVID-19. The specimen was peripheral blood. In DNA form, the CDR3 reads TGTGCCAGCAGTGAAGCGGTTGCGGCAGAAGAGACCCAGTACTTC. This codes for CASSEAVAAEETQYF.